Below are 8 T cell receptor gamma chains sequenced from a single sample in a study of gamma-delta chains in newborns, infants, children. TCRdb used CATT to re-call clones from the reads. The sample lists about 580 gamma-chain clones; 70% to 85% were seen once. The sequenced material came from blood. The receptors stem from a child who was a newborn, infant or young child, either healthy, febrile or measles-vaccinated (not recorded which).

Concerning this clone: At the DNA level, this CDR3 is encoded by other sequences in the same sample as well. This chain links TRGV9 with TRGJP. The J gene comes from matching the DNA to germline here; TCRdb lacks it. Unmatched junction bases numbered 2, after V lost 4 bases and J lost 2 bases. The germline CDR1 and CDR2 sequences are GITISATS and ISYDGTV (reference sequence). The CDR3 has 16 residues. The DNA for the CDR3 is TGTGCCTTGTGGGACCGGCAAGAGTTGGGCAAAAAAATCAAGGTATTT. This encodes CALWDRQELGKKIKVF.

About this clone: The same CDR3 is also encoded by other DNA sequences in this sample. The J segment is TRGJP; no V gene was assigned. CDR3 size: 16 residues. Written as DNA, the CDR3 is TGTGCCTTGTGGGAGGAAACGGAGTTGGGCAAAAAAATCAAGGTATTT. Translation gives CALWEETELGKKIKVF.

The sample holds a few counts of this clone. The rearrangement uses TRGV4 and TRGJ1 or TRGJ2. This CDR3 is built from 13 residues. V dropped 7 bases and J dropped 0; count of bases not matched to a gene: 6. Germline V CDR1 and CDR2: EGSTGY, YDSYTSSV. The CDR3 sequence: CATCVKNYYKKLF. CDR3 DNA: TGTGCCACCTGTGTCAAGAATTATTATAAGAAACTCTTT.

The V and J genes are TRGV9 and TRGJP. TCRdb leaves out the J gene; it was filled in here by matching the DNA to germline. CDR3 length: 16 amino acids. Germline V CDR1 and CDR2: GITISATS, ISYDGTV (reference sequence). Losses at the gene ends were 4 bases for V and 4 bases for J; bases not matched to a gene: 4. The chain's CDR3 is CALWDQQELGKKIKVF. As DNA, the CDR3 is TGTGCCTTGTGGGACCAACAAGAGTTGGGCAAAAAAATCAAGGTATTT.

A note on this clone: At the DNA level, this CDR3 is encoded by other sequences in the same sample as well. J is TRGJP and V is TRGV9. As TCRdb names no J gene, one was assigned here on the basis of a DNA match to germline. Looked up from germline, CDR1 is GITISATS and CDR2 is ISYDGTV (reference sequence). V lost 0 bases to trimming and J lost 7 bases; unmatched junction nucleotides: 6. The CDR3 consists of 17 residues. CDR3 in DNA: TGTGCCTTGTGGGAGGTGCAAGAGGAGTTGGGCAAAAAAATCAAGGTATTT. Residues: CALWEVQEELGKKIKVF.

V is TRGV3 and J is TRGJ1 or TRGJ2. Assignment of the J gene here rests on matching the DNA to germline, because TCRdb gives none. V dropped 0 bases and J dropped 4; count of bases not matched to a gene: 6. The germline V gene encodes CDR1 VTNTFY and CDR2 YDVSTARD (reference sequence). This CDR3 spans 14 amino acids. The CDR3 protein is CATWDRPLYYKKLF. The CDR3 region has the DNA TGTGCCACCTGGGACAGGCCCCTCTATTATAAGAAACTCTTT.

This chain uses TRGV4 with TRGJP1. The J gene, not given by TCRdb, was assigned here from a germline match of the nucleotide sequence. The CDR3 is 14 residues long. Per the germline V gene, CDR1 is EGSTGY and CDR2 is YDSYTSSV. Trimming at V came to 3 bases and at J to 2 bases, leaving 3 bases not matched to a gene. CDR3 sequence reads: CATWDKTTGWFKIF. CDR3 bases: TGTGCCACCTGGGATAAGACCACTGGTTGGTTCAAGATATTT.

The chain couples TRGV9 to TRGJP. Assignment of the J gene here rests on matching the DNA to germline, because TCRdb gives none. The germline CDR1 and CDR2 sequences are GITISATS and ISYDGTV (reference sequence). The CDR3 spans 16 residues. The V segment lost 2 bases and the J segment 10 bases; nucleotides outside the gene matches: 8. The CDR3: CALWEDRSLGKKIKVF. CDR3 nucleotides: TGTGCCTTGTGGGAGGACCGCAGTTTGGGCAAAAAAATCAAGGTATTT.